This entry features one TCR beta chain sequence. As yet, its antigen is unknown. Produced via immunoSEQ multiplex PCR; TCRdb's table is partial and in-frame only. The sample lists about 88,000 clones, 75% to 90% occurring once. This sample stems from a study of OX40 agonist ivuxolimab in advanced cancers. At the level of the study: The patients received ivuxolimab by intravenous route every 2 weeks at 0.01 to 10 mg/kg. A history of anti-PD-1, anti-PD-L1 or anti-CTLA-4 therapy was acceptable, and around 36% had some. Three patients had partial responses: one hepatocellular carcinoma, two cutaneous melanoma.

This CDR3 has 14 amino acids. Deletions cut 5 bases from V and 2 bases from J, with 14 bases between. Study-level points and caveats: In general, CD8+ T cells held more expanded clones than CD4+ did, on average.

V and J are TRBV5-3 and TRBJ2-7, with D tentatively TRBD1 or TRBD2 (5 bases each). TRBV5-3 qualifies as an ORF whose function is uncertain. This sequence was found in an adult with an advanced solid tumor such as melanoma, head and neck, liver or kidney cancer. The input for sequencing was CD4+ or CD8+ T cells sorted from blood, taken in a trial of the OX40 agonist ivuxolimab. DNA of the CDR3: TGTGCCAGAAGTTCCCCGACGGGACCCTACGAGCAGTACGTC. Amino acids: CARSSPTGPYEQYV.